This section outlines one T cell receptor (beta chain) sequence together with its context. CDR1 is SGHDT, CDR2 YYEEEE, per germline. The V gene lost 0 bases and the J gene lost 0 bases, with 6 bases spanning the gap. This CDR3 contains 14 residues. These data originate in a study of T cell responses to AZD1222 COVID-19 vaccine. Measured with immunoSEQ multiplex PCR; TCRdb has only the in-frame clones, and not every one. The sample records around 150,000 clones, 65% to 90% being singletons. This chain uses TRBV5-6 with TRBJ2-5; no firm D call. This sequence was found in an adult who received the MenACWY meningococcal vaccine as a control. The material sequenced was peripheral blood, taken 28 days after the second dose of the MenACWY control vaccine. CDR3 in amino acids: CASSLGANQETQYF. DNA for the CDR3: TGTGCCAGCAGCTTGGGGGCTAACCAAGAGACCCAGTACTTC. The full variable domain, in which reference TRBV5-6 and TRBJ2-5 provide the parts outside the CDR3, is DAGVTQSPTHLIKTRGQQVTLRCSPKSGHDTVSWYQQALGQGPQFIFQYYEEEERQRGNFPDRFSGHQFPNYSSELNVNALLLGDSALYLCASSLGANQETQYFGPGTRLLVL.